Sequencing of this T cell receptor (beta chain) was carried out in a study of T cells in tuberculosis. Whole-study findings and limits: GMM-specific TCRs were nearer to active tuberculosis alpha repertoires, suggesting expansion.

Clones were sequenced by immunoSEQ multiplex PCR, and TCRdb holds only the in-frame ones, with some missing. The sample carries about 30,000 clones, 94% recorded once. This clone was seen only a few times. The antigen is not known. The CDR3 totals 17 residues. Trimming took off 2 bases at V and 0 bases at J, with 11 bases between the two ends. Germline V lookup: CDR1 MNHEY, CDR2 SMNVEV (reference sequence). This chain connects TRBV27 to TRBJ2-6; D perhaps matches TRBD1 (6 bases). The receptor's source is a donor between 10 and 35 years old with latent tuberculosis or without tuberculosis infection. Sequenced sample: PBMCs. The DNA of the CDR3 is TGTGCCAGCAGTTTAATAACAGGGTACTCTGGGGCCAACGTCCTGACTTTC. It is translated as CASSLITGYSGANVLTF.